This entry describes one TCR beta chain. Its antigen is undetermined. Some clones are missing from TCRdb's copy, which holds only in-frame ones; the method was immunoSEQ multiplex PCR. This table holds about 25,000 clones, around 73% found once. These data belong to a study of vaccination effects on CD4 cells after COVID-19. Trimming took 4 bases from V and 6 from J, leaving 6 bases between them. Germline V gives CDR1 MGHRA, CDR2 YSYEKL. The CDR3 runs 12 residues. Cells that had been cultured for approximately eleven days were the source of isolated CD4+ T cells. Having tested negative for nucleocapsid antibodies, the vaccine recipients showed no prior SARS-CoV-2 infection. Fresh IL-2-containing medium replaced half the medium on days 3 and 7.

The source material was CD4+ T cells from PBMCs cultured without peptide, sampled before COVID-19 vaccination. The sequence derives from a human donor who received a COVID-19 vaccine. The chain has TRBV4-1 and TRBJ2-2; a weak D match, TRBD2 (6 bases). The CDR3: CASSRGAGELFF. CDR3 coding DNA: TGCGCCAGCAGCCGGGGGGCCGGGGAGCTGTTTTTT.